Given below is one T cell receptor (beta chain) in context. The repertoire was sequenced with immunoSEQ multiplex PCR; TCRdb's copy has only in-frame clones and lacks some. The sample holds over 35,000 clones, over 75% seen once. The sample is drawn from a study of T cell changes during pregnancy in multiple sclerosis. V lost 4 bases and J lost 1; bases outside the gene matches: 10. The germline CDR1 and CDR2 sequences are SEHNR and FQNEAQ (reference sequence). The CDR3 extends over 17 amino acids. The material was CD4+ T cells from peripheral blood mononuclear cells, obtained in the third trimester of pregnancy. This sequence joins TRBV7-9 and TRBJ2-5, with 9 bases fitting TRBD1. The clonotype comes from a female donor with multiple sclerosis, enrolled in a pregnancy study. The CDR3 nucleotides read TGTGCCAGCAGCTCGTCGGACAGGGGACCTGCCCAAGAGACCCAGTACTTC. Translation gives CASSSSDRGPAQETQYF.